This TCR beta chain was sequenced in a study of vaccination effects on CD4 cells after COVID-19. About this clone itself: Its antigen is unidentified.

This CDR3 is built from 12 residues. With 4 bases removed from V and 5 bases from J, the gap between germline ends came to 11 bases. The germline V gene encodes CDR1 SQVTM and CDR2 ANQGSEA. Data came from immunoSEQ multiplex PCR; TCRdb stores just in-frame clones and leaves some out. Altogether 71,000 or so clones are present, around three quarters being singletons, with the ten largest covering over 4%. Before any sequencing was done, the ViraFEST assay used viral peptide pools to expand antigen-specific CD4+ T cells. At the end of about ten days of culture, CD4+ T cells were isolated. Previously uninfected by SARS-CoV-2, the vaccine recipients also showed negative nucleocapsid antibodies. IL-2 medium was substituted for half the medium on days 3 and 7.

This TCR was recovered from a human donor who received a COVID-19 vaccine. The sample consisted of CD4+ T cells from PBMCs cultured with HCoV-OC43 spike peptides, taken before COVID-19 vaccination. Indicated subset: HCoV-OC43 spike overlapping peptide pool stimulation. The chain combines TRBV29-1 with TRBJ2-5, with D possibly called TRBD1 or TRBD2 (5 bases each). In nucleotides, the CDR3 is TGCAGCGTTGGGCTAGCAGGGGAGACCCAGTACTTC. Its protein product is CSVGLAGETQYF.